This T cell receptor (beta chain) was captured in a study of T cell responses to AZD1222 COVID-19 vaccine. Broader study findings: Receipt of two AZD1222 doses was followed by a rise in Spike-specific TCR breadth and depth. Without day 14 samples, only post-peak T cell repertoires were studied. Targeting of unmutated variant regions was reportedly seen in nearly half of spike-specific TCRs. Baseline testing showed seropositivity in only a handful of AZD1222 recipients.

Here immunoSEQ multiplex PCR was the method, and the copy in TCRdb shows in-frame clones only, minus some. The sample lists some 120,000 clones; about 85% were seen once. The ends were cut back, 4 bases at V and 0 bases at J, with 14 bases in the middle. CDR3 length equals 16 residues. The germline V gene has CDR1 SGDLS and CDR2 YYNGEE. Turning to this clone: As yet, its antigen is unknown.

The source was peripheral blood, collected 28 days after the second AZD1222 dose. The chain employs TRBV9 and TRBJ1-3; unclear D gene. This receptor was taken from an adult who received the AZD1222 COVID-19 vaccine. CDR3 DNA: TGTGCCAGCAGCCCAAACCCAAGGGCCTCTGGAAACACCATATATTTT. This gives the protein CASSPNPRASGNTIYF.